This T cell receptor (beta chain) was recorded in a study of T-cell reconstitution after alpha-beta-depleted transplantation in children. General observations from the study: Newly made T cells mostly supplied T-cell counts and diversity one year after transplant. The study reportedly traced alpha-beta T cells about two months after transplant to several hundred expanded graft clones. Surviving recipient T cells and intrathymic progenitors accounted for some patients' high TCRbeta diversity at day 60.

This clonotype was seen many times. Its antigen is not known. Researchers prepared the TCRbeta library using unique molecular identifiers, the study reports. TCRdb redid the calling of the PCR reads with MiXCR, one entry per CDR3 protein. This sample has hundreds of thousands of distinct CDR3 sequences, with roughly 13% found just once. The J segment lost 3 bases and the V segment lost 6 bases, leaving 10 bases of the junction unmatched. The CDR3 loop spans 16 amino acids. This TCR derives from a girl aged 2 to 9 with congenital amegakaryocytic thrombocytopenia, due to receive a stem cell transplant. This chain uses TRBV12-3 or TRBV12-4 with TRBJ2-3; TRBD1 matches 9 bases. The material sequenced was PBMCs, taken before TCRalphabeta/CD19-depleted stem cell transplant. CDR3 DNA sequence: TGTGCCAGCAGCCCGGGACAGGGAAGGGGGACAGATACGCAGTATTTT. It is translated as CASSPGQGRGTDTQYF.